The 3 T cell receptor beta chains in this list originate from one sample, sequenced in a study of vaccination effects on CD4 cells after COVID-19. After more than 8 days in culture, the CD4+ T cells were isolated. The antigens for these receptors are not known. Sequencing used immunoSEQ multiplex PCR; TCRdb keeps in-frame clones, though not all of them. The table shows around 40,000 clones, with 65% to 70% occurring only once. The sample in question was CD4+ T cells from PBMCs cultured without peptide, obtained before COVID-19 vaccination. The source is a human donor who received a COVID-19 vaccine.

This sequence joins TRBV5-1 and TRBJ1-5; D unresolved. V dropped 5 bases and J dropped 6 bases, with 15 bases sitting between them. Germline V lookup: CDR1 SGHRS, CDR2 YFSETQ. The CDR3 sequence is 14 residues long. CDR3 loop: CASRPGSESQPQHF. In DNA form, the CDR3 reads TGCGCCAGCAGACCCGGGAGCGAATCTCAGCCCCAGCATTTT. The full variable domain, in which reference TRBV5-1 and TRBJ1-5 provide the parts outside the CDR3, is KAGVTQTPRYLIKTRGQQVTLSCSPISGHRSVSWYQQTPGQGLQFLFEYFSETQRNKGNFPGRFSGRQFSNSRSEMNVSTLELGDSALYLCASRPGSESQPQHFGDGTRLSIL.

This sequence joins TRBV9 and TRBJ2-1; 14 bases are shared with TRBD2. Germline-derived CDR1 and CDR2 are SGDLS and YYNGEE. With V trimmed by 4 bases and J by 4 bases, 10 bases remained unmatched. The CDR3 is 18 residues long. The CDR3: CASSHSTGTSGGYNEQFF. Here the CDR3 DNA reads TGTGCCAGCAGCCACTCCACCGGGACTAGCGGGGGTTACAATGAGCAGTTCTTC.

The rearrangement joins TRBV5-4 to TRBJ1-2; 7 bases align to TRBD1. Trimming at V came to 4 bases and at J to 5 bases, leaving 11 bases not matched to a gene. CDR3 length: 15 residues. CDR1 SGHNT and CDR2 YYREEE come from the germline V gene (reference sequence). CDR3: CASSLLLQGEYGYTF. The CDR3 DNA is TGTGCCAGCAGCCTGTTACTTCAGGGGGAGTATGGCTACACCTTC.